This T cell receptor (beta chain) was identified during a study of shared clonotypes between healthy human individuals (dated by TCRdb to 2019 to 2021). A note on the overall study: Three men and a couple of women, aged 18 to 49 years, made up the cohort. For each donor, CD4 naive and CD4 memory were each given three plates, CD8 naive was given two plates, and CD8 memory was given one plate. To estimate repertoire size and how much clonotype sharing occurs between individuals, the study deeply sequenced the blood TCR repertoires of roughly 5 healthy adults. To increase sequencing depth and limit assay-specific biases, different laboratories used diverse techniques to prepare libraries and sequence TCR repertoires. Leukapheresis yielded between about 0.94 and 8.9 billion PBMCs per donor. Study-wide conclusions, independent of this receptor: Pairwise subsampling led to the expectation that sequencing depth would affect the degree of clonotype sharing among donors. Higher generation probabilities were observed for clonotypes shared by all four sorted-subset donors than for non-shared clonotypes. Approximately 4.8% of naive CD4, 3.5% of naive CD8, 2.3% of memory CD4, and more than 0.35% of memory CD8 clonotypes were shared across several donors. Sampling was restricted to blood, and TCR repertoires in tissue are likely to differ from TCR repertoires in blood. Because the study included only a small number of donors, the genetic and exposure-history diversity represented was limited. Incomplete sequencing was indicated by rarefaction of sorted-subset datasets, despite the large sequencing depth. Larger estimated clonotype richness was generally found for naive subsets than for memory subsets.

As regards this clone: Its recognized antigen is unknown. Per-base quality was not reported, and no clone a single base away is much larger than it.

Using the deep immunoSEQ assay, multiplex PCR amplified TCR CDR3 regions from genomic DNA. For each cell subset, the extracted genomic DNA was distributed evenly across all wells of several immunoSEQ 96-well plates, and each plate served as one replicate. For sorted subsets, 200 to 250 ng of genomic DNA, equivalent to 25,000 to 35,000 T cell genomes, went into each replicate PCR. Purified libraries were quantified with a Qubit 3.0 fluorometer, sized on a Bioanalyzer 2100, and re-quantified with the KAPA Library Quantification kit. Every immunoSEQ 96-well plate was sequenced on a dedicated single-read 150-cycle Illumina NextSeq 550 flow cell. In the original analysis: Because only junctional sequences without quality scores were contained in the immunoSEQ output, filtering matching that applied to full-length reads could not be performed. To assign V/J genes and CDR3, sequences were annotated using PyIR, a Python wrapper for IgBLAST v1.9, with IMGT germline references. Reads were filtered out if the reads had weak V/J assignments (E-value above 1e-6), no CDR3, stop codons, out-of-frame junctions, or ambiguous translated residues. V3J clonotypes were defined by identical inferred V gene, J gene, and CDR3 amino acid sequence. To compute the percentage overlap between repertoires, the number of shared unique clonotypes was divided by the size of the smaller repertoire. Three approaches were used to assess repertoire richness: RTK rarefaction, the Chao1 estimator, and Recon v2.1 estimates of unobserved clonotypes. OLGA was used to compute generation probabilities for all TCRbeta clonotypes that the gDNA method yielded from four donors. TCRdb's version of the immuneACCESS table is confined to in-frame rearrangements and falls short of the full clone set. An unresolved V gene accounts for under half of the shortfall where checked; the remainder is of unknown origin. V, J and clone size are taken as reported in that table, and D and trimming were inferred from the DNA itself. Recorded for this sample are some 2.1 million clones; about 95% of them occurred a single time. Approximately 1.2% of the sample lies in the top ten.

Per the germline V gene, MDHEN is the CDR1 and SYDVKM is the CDR2. At the junction V is shortened by 2 bases and J by 7 bases, with 9 bases in between. From the cysteine up to the phenylalanine, the CDR3 has a length of 13 residues. Only the CDR3 DNA is retained, 39 bases long and in frame from the first base. CD8 naive samples were CD45RO-negative cells positively selected for CCR7, giving a CD45RA+CCR7+ population that excluded TemRA cells. The donors were healthy, HIV-negative adults who had no recently reported acute infections or vaccinations. All donors were Caucasian adults living in Nashville, Tennessee, USA. Blood was obtained by leukapheresis, after which PBMCs were separated by Ficoll-Histopaque density gradient centrifugation and cryopreserved in liquid nitrogen vapor phase. Analytical flow cytometry was used to check the purity and quantity of each magnetically sorted T cell population. Each sorted fraction had its genomic DNA isolated and then quantified by UV absorbance on a Nanodrop 2000c.

The sequencing input was naive CD8+ T cells sorted from blood. Explained via the paper, the cell subset or site label denotes: CD45RA+CCR7+. This chain is built from TRBV28 and TRBJ1-5; the D gene cannot be named for sure. This sequence was found in a man aged 18 to 35 in good health. This receptor carries the CDR3 CASSLEVNQPQHF. The DNA sequence reads TGTGCCAGCAGTTTAGAGGTAAACCAGCCCCAGCATTTT.